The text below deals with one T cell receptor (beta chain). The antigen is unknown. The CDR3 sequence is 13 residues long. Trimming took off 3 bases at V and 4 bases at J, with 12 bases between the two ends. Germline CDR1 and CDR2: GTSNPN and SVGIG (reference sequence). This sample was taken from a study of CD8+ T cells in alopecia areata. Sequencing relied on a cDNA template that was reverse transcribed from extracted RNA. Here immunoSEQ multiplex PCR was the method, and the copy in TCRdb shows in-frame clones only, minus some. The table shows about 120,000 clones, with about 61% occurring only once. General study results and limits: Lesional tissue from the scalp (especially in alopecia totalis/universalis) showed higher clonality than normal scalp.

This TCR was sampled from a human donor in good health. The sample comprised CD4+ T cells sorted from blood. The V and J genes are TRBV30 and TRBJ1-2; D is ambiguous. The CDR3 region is CAWSPHPIYGYTF. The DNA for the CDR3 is TGTGCCTGGAGCCCCCACCCTATCTATGGCTACACCTTC. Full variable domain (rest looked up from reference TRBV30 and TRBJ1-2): SQTIHQWPATLVQPVGSPLSLECTVEGTSNPNLYWYRQAAGRGLQLLFYSVGIGQISSEVPQNLSASRPQDRQFILSSKKLLLSDSGFYLCAWSPHPIYGYTFGSGTRLTVV.